A selection of T cell receptor beta chains follows, all from one sample in a study of blood T cell repertoires in COVID-19. The repertoire was sequenced with immunoSEQ multiplex PCR; TCRdb's copy has only in-frame clones and lacks some. The sample includes 250,000 to 350,000 clones, about four fifths of them seen just once. Sequencing was performed on peripheral blood. Receptors originate from a human donor with COVID-19, enrolled during active disease. The donor label of this sample is uncertain. CDR3s include the opening cysteine and the closing phenylalanine or tryptophan. Fields, in order: D gene, clone size, V gene, J gene, CDR3 DNA, CDR3 protein. The D gene is left open where the match is weak. Rows give clone size only sometimes, using once, few, many, or a class for an expanded clone.

.,.,TRBV6-1,TRBJ1-4,TGTGCCAGCAGTGAAAGGGGTGGAAATGAAAAACTGTTTTTT,CASSERGGNEKLFF
.,.,TRBV28,TRBJ1-2,TGTGCCACCCTAACGGAGAACTATGGCTACACCTTC,CATLTENYGYTF
TRBD1,.,TRBV11-2,TRBJ2-7,TGTGCCAGCAGCCTTACGACAGGGACCTACGAGCAGTACTTC,CASSLTTGTYEQYF
.,.,TRBV12-5,TRBJ1-2,TGTGCTAGTGGATCCTACGGAGCCCGACTGGGCTACACCTTC,CASGSYGARLGYTF
.,once,TRBV20-1,TRBJ2-5,TGCAGTGCTAGTATCGTGGGGGGGCAGACCCAGTACTTC,CSASIVGGQTQYF
TRBD2,.,TRBV27,TRBJ2-1,TGTGCCAGCAGTCCGCCCCGTCTAGCGGCGACCTACAATGAGCAGTTCTTC,CASSPPRLAATYNEQFF
TRBD2,.,TRBV28,TRBJ2-5,TGTGCCACCATTCGACTAGCCCAAGAGACCCAGTACTTC,CATIRLAQETQYF
TRBD2,.,TRBV9,TRBJ2-1,TGTGCCAGCAGCGTAGAGCCAGCGGGAGTTTATAATGAGCAGTTCTTC,CASSVEPAGVYNEQFF
TRBD2,.,TRBV11-2,TRBJ2-1,TGTGCCAGCAGCTTGGTTAGGAAGAGAGGACTAGCAGATAACAATGAGCAGTTCTTC,CASSLVRKRGLADNNEQFF
.,.,TRBV11-2,TRBJ2-6,TGTGCCAGCAGCTTGAGTCGCTCTGGGGCCAACGTCCTGACTTTC,CASSLSRSGANVLTF
.,.,TRBV12-3/TRBV12-4,TRBJ2-7,TGTGCCAGCAGCAATCAGGGAAGGCAGTACTTC,CASSNQGRQYF
TRBD2,.,TRBV2,TRBJ2-7,TGTGCCAGCAGTGACTTTGTTGGAGGTAGCGGGAGAGAGCGGGAGCAGTACTTC,CASSDFVGGSGREREQYF
.,.,TRBV13,TRBJ1-2,TGTGCCAGCAGCTCCCGATCCACGGTGGGCCGGGGCTACACCTTC,CASSSRSTVGRGYTF
.,.,TRBV7-6,TRBJ2-1,TGTGCCAGCAGCTTAGGTTCCGGGATCCCCCCCAATGAGCAGTTCTTC,CASSLGSGIPPNEQFF
.,once,TRBV7-9,TRBJ1-4,TGTGCCAGCAGCTTAGTTCTGGGCCAAACTAATGAAAAACTGTTTTTT,CASSLVLGQTNEKLFF
TRBD1,.,TRBV19,TRBJ2-2,TGTGCCAGTAGTAGGGGGGACAGGGCCACCGGGGAGCTGTTTTTT,CASSRGDRATGELFF
.,.,TRBV7-3,TRBJ1-1,TGTGCCAGCAGCTCGACAGTCACTGAAGCTTTCTTT,CASSSTVTEAFF
.,.,TRBV19,TRBJ2-5,TGTGCCAGTAGTAGCGTTCAAGAGACCCAGTACTTC,CASSSVQETQYF
.,.,TRBV19,TRBJ2-7,TGTGCCAGTAGTAGCAAGAGTCCTCCATACGAGCAGTACTTC,CASSSKSPPYEQYF
TRBD2,once,TRBV15,TRBJ2-1,TGTGCCACCAGCAAAAGAATACCGGGACTAGGACGGAAAAATGAGCAGTTCTTC,CATSKRIPGLGRKNEQFF
TRBD1,.,TRBV9,TRBJ2-3,TGTGCCAGCAGCGTAGCGGGGACAGGATCAGATACGCAGTATTTT,CASSVAGTGSDTQYF
.,.,TRBV9,TRBJ2-2,TGTGCCAGCAGCCCCCAGGGGACGCTGAACACCGGGGAGCTGTTTTTT,CASSPQGTLNTGELFF
TRBD1,.,TRBV19,TRBJ2-7,TGTGCCAGTAGTACCGGGACAGCCTCCTACGAGCAGTACTTC,CASSTGTASYEQYF
.,.,TRBV3-1/TRBV3-2,TRBJ2-5,TGTGCCAGCAGACTTTCAGAGACCCAGTACTTC,CASRLSETQYF
.,.,TRBV19,TRBJ2-7,TGTGCCAGTAGCCGAGGAGGGTTACCCCACGAGCAGTACTTC,CASSRGGLPHEQYF
TRBD2,.,TRBV9,TRBJ2-1,TGTGCCAGCAGCGCAACCGGACTAGCGGGATACAATGAGCAGTTCTTC,CASSATGLAGYNEQFF
.,.,TRBV28,TRBJ1-4,TGTGCCAGCAGTTGGGGAGGGCAGGTTGAAAAACTGTTTTTT,CASSWGGQVEKLFF
TRBD2,.,TRBV18,TRBJ2-1,TGTGCCAGCTCACAACTGACTAGCGAGAAGAATGAGCAGTTCTTC,CASSQLTSEKNEQFF
TRBD1,few,TRBV16,TRBJ1-5,TGTGCCAGCAGCGGGGGGACAGGCAATCAGCCCCAGCATTTT,CASSGGTGNQPQHF
TRBD1,.,TRBV19,TRBJ1-2,TGTGCCAGTAGTAGCCTACCGGGACAGGGGGGACATGGCTACACCTTC,CASSSLPGQGGHGYTF
.,.,TRBV10-1,TRBJ2-7,TGCGCCAGCGTAGGGAGGGGGGGGCACGAGCAGTACTTC,CASVGRGGHEQYF
.,.,TRBV20-1,TRBJ2-3,TGCAGTGCCGCGTTCTCGGATACGCAGTATTTT,CSAAFSDTQYF
TRBD2,.,TRBV27,TRBJ2-1,TGTGCCAGCAGTTTAGTTCCCGGGAGGGCCCAAAATGAGCAGTTCTTC,CASSLVPGRAQNEQFF
TRBD1,.,TRBV5-5,TRBJ1-1,TGTGCCAGCAGCTTGGGGGACAGGGTGGGGAACACTGAAGCTTTCTTT,CASSLGDRVGNTEAFF
.,many,TRBV7-2,TRBJ1-6,TGTGCCAGCAGCTTATGGGCAGACAATTCACCCCTCCACTTT,CASSLWADNSPLHF
.,.,TRBV9,TRBJ1-1,TGTGCCAGCAGCGTAACAGCTAACACTGAAGCTTTCTTT,CASSVTANTEAFF
TRBD2,.,TRBV27,TRBJ2-2,TGTGCCAGCCTTACGTTCAGAGGGTCTGTTGGGACTAGCGGGTTCGGGGAGCTGTTTTTT,CASLTFRGSVGTSGFGELFF
.,.,TRBV20-1,TRBJ1-5,TGCAGTGCTAGTGGGGCCAACTCACGATATCAGCCCCAGCATTTT,CSASGANSRYQPQHF
.,once,TRBV20-1,TRBJ2-5,TGCAGTGTAACCGGAGAGACCCAGTACTTC,CSVTGETQYF
TRBD2,.,TRBV7-9,TRBJ2-1,TGTGCCAGCAGCTTTTACCGGGACTACATTAATGAGCAGTTCTTC,CASSFYRDYINEQFF
TRBD2,.,TRBV11-3,TRBJ2-7,TGTGCCAGCAGCTTTGGACTAGCGGACGAGCAGTACTTC,CASSFGLADEQYF
.,.,TRBV19,TRBJ2-2,TGTGCCAGTACCCCTGACACCACCTACACCGGGGAGCTGTTTTTT,CASTPDTTYTGELFF
TRBD2,.,TRBV10-2,TRBJ2-1,TGCGCCAGCAGCCTAGCGGGAGGGGGTTACAATGAGCAGTTCTTC,CASSLAGGGYNEQFF
.,.,TRBV6-1,TRBJ1-2,TGTGCCAGCAGCGAAGGTTGGGACATCAATGGCTACACCTTC,CASSEGWDINGYTF
TRBD2,.,TRBV4-1,TRBJ2-3,TGCGCCAGCAGTCCTAGCGGGACCAGGACAGATACGCAGTATTTT,CASSPSGTRTDTQYF